This TCR beta chain stems from a study of T cell clones after liver transplantation. This clone is termed medium-sized. Clones were read by immunoSEQ multiplex PCR, and TCRdb kept only the in-frame ones, dropping some. The sample lists about 20,000 clones, around 75% occurring once. The CDR3 spans 19 residues. J was trimmed by 2 bases and V by 2 bases; bases with no gene match: 11. The germline gives CDR1 MDHEN, CDR2 SYDVKM. The V call is TRBV28, the J call TRBJ2-3; 12 bases agree with TRBD2. The sequences come from CD8+ T cells from blood, collected approximately 54 months after liver transplant. The receptor was derived from a human patient who received a liver transplant. Some of these T cells may belong to the graft donor. The CDR3 spells CASSLRLAGGIYFTDTQYF. The CDR3 region has the DNA TGTGCCAGCAGTTTAAGGCTAGCGGGGGGGATCTACTTCACAGATACGCAGTATTTT.